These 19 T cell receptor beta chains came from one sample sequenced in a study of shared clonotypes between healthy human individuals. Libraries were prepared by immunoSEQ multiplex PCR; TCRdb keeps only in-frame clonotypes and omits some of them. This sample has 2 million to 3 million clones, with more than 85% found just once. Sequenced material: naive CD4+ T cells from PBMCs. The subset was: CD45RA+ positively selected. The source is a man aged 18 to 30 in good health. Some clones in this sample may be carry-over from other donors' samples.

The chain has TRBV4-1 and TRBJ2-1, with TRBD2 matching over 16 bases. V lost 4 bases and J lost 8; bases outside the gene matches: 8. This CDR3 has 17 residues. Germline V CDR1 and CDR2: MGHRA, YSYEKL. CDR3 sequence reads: CASSPGTSGRAIYEQFF. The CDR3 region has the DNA TGCGCCAGCAGCCCGGGGACTAGCGGGAGGGCCATCTATGAGCAGTTCTTC.

The DNA for the CDR3 is TGTGCCAGCACCAGTAGCGGGAGGCCTAACTACGAGCAGTACTTC. Protein sequence: CASTSSGRPNYEQYF. This sequence joins TRBV6-1 and TRBJ2-7; TRBD2 aligns across 10 bases. Germline CDR1 and CDR2: MNHNS and SASEGT. This CDR3 spans 15 amino acids. J lost 3 bases, V lost 7 bases, and 9 bases had no gene match.

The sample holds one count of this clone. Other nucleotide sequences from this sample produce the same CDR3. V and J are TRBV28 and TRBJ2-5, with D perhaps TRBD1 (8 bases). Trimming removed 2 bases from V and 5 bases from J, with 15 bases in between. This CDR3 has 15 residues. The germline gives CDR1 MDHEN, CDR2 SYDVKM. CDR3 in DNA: TGTGCCAGCAGTTTAGGCGGACAGGGAGGGGAGACCCAGTACTTC. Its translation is CASSLGGQGGETQYF.

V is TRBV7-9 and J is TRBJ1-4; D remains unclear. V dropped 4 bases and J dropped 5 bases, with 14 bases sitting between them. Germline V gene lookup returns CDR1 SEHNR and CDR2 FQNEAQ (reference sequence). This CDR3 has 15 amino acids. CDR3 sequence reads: CASSSVGRLNEKLFF. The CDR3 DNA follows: TGTGCCAGCAGCTCGGTTGGCCGACTGAATGAAAAACTGTTTTTT. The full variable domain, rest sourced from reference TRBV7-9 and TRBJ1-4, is DTGVSQNPRHKITKRGQNVTFRCDPISEHNRLYWYRQTLGQGPEFLTYFQNEAQLEKSRLLSDRFSAERPKGSFSTLEIQRTEQGDSAMYLCASSSVGRLNEKLFFGSGTQLSVL.

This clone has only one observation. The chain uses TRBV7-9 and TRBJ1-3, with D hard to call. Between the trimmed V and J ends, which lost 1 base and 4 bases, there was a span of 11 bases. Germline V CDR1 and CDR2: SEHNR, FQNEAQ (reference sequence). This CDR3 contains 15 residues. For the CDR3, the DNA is TGTGCCAGCAGCTTAGGTGGGCTGACAGGAAACACCATATATTTT. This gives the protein CASSLGGLTGNTIYF. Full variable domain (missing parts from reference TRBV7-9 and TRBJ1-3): DTGVSQNPRHKITKRGQNVTFRCDPISEHNRLYWYRQTLGQGPEFLTYFQNEAQLEKSRLLSDRFSAERPKGSFSTLEIQRTEQGDSAMYLCASSLGGLTGNTIYFGEGSWLTVV.

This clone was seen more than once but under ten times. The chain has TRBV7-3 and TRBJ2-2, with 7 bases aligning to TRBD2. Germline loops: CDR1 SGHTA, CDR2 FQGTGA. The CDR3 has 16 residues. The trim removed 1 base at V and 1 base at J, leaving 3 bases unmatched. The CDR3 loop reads CASSLRSSGNTGELFF. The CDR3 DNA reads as TGTGCCAGCAGCTTAAGGTCTAGCGGGAACACCGGGGAGCTGTTTTTT.

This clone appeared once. This CDR3 is CAWKRQGQDEQYF. The CDR3, as DNA: TGTGCCTGGAAACGGCAGGGGCAGGACGAGCAGTACTTC. J is TRBJ2-5 and V is TRBV30, with a tentative D call TRBD1 (6 bases). Judging by the DNA end, TRBJ2-7 fits better; the J call may be wrong. CDR1 is GTSNPN and CDR2 is SVGIG in the germline V gene (reference sequence). The CDR3 has 13 residues.

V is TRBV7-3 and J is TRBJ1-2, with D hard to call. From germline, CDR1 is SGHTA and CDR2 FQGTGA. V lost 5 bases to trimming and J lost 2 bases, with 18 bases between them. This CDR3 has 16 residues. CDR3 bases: TGTGCCAGCAGCCTCGGGAGGACGAGAACCAACTATGGCTACACCTTC. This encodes CASSLGRTRTNYGYTF. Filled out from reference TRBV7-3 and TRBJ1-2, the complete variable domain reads GAGVSQTPSNKVTEKGKYVELRCDPISGHTALYWYRQSLGQGPEFLIYFQGTGAADDSGLPNDRFFAVRPEGSVSTLKIQRTERGDSAVYLCASSLGRTRTNYGYTFGSGTRLTVV.

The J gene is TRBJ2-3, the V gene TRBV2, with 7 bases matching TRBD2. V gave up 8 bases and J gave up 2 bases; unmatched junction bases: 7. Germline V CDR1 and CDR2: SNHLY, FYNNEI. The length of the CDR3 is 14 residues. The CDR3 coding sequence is TGTGCCAGCGAGCGGGACGGACCCACAGATACGCAGTATTTT. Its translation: CASERDGPTDTQYF.

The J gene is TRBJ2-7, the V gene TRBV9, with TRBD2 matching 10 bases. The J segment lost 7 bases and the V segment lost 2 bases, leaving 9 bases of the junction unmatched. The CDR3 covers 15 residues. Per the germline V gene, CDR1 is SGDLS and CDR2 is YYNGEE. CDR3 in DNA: TGTGCCAGCAGCGTCGCCAGCGGGAGGGCTGGAGAGCAGTACTTC. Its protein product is CASSVASGRAGEQYF.

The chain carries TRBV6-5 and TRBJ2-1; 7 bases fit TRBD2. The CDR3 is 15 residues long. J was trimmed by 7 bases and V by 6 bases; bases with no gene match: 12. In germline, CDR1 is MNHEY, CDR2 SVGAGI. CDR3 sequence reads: CASRRRAGPNNEQFF. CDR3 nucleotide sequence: TGTGCCAGCAGGAGGCGAGCGGGACCTAATAATGAGCAGTTCTTC.

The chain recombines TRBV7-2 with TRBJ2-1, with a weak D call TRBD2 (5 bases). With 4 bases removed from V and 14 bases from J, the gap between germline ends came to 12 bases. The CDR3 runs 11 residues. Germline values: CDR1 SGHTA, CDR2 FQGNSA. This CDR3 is CASSSGLIEFF. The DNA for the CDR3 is TGTGCCAGCAGCTCTGGACTTATCGAGTTCTTC. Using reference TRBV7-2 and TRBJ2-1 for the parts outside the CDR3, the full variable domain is GAGVSQSPSNKVTEKGKDVELRCDPISGHTALYWYRQSLGQGLEFLIYFQGNSAPDKSGLPSDRFSAERTGGSVSTLTIQRTQQEDSAVYLCASSSGLIEFFGPGTRLTVL.

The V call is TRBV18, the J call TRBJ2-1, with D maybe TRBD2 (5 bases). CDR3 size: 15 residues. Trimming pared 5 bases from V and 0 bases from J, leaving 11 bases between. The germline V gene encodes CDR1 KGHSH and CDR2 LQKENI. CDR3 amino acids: CASSRRVPSYNEQFF. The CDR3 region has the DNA TGTGCCAGCTCAAGGCGGGTGCCCTCCTACAATGAGCAGTTCTTC.

This CDR3 is CASSFAGVNNNEQFF. DNA of the CDR3: TGCGCCAGCAGCTTCGCGGGAGTGAACAACAATGAGCAGTTCTTC. V gene TRBV5-1 combines with J gene TRBJ2-1, with 7 bases aligning to TRBD2. With V trimmed by 2 bases and J by 5 bases, 7 bases remained unmatched. Per the germline V gene, CDR1 is SGHRS and CDR2 is YFSETQ. The CDR3 consists of 15 residues.

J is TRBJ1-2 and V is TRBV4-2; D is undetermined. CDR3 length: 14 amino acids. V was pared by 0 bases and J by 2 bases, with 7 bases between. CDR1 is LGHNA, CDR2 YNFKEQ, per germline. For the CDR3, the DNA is TGTGCCAGCAGCCAAGACAGCCTGAACTATGGCTACACCTTC. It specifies CASSQDSLNYGYTF.

Written as DNA, the CDR3 is TGTGCCACCAGCGGAAGACAGGCACACACTGAAGCTTTCTTT. As protein: CATSGRQAHTEAFF. The rearrangement joins TRBV15 to TRBJ1-1; a possible D gene is TRBD1 (6 bases). Looked up from germline, CDR1 is LNHNV and CDR2 is YYDKDF (reference sequence). V was cut by 5 bases and J by 3 bases, with 13 bases left in between. The CDR3 runs 14 residues.

CDR3 residues: CASSLSLGRDYGYTF. The DNA of the CDR3 is TGTGCCAGCAGCTTAAGCCTTGGACGAGACTATGGCTACACCTTC. The chain links TRBV7-8 to TRBJ1-2; no firm D call. Germline CDR1 reads SGHVS; CDR2 reads FQNEAQ. Trimming took off 2 bases at V and 3 bases at J, with 13 bases between the two ends. The CDR3 runs to 15 residues.

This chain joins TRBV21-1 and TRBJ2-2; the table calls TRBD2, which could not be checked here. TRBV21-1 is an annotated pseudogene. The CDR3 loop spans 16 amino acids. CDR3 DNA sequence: TGTGCCAGCAGCGCCCGCGAGGGAGATAATACCGGGGAGCTGTTTTTT. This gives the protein CASSAREGDNTGELFF.

The CDR3 loop is CASSTTRTAQETQYF. In DNA form, the CDR3 reads TGTGCCAGCAGTACAACTCGGACAGCCCAAGAGACCCAGTACTTC. V and J are TRBV6-6 and TRBJ2-5, with D perhaps matching TRBD1 (6 bases). Trimming removed 5 bases from V and 1 base from J, with 14 bases in between. Germline CDR1 MNHNY, CDR2 SVGAGI (reference sequence). This CDR3 has 15 residues.